This paragraph covers one T cell receptor beta chain sequence. Trimming cost V 2 bases and J 0 bases; bases outside gene matches: 2. The CDR3 has 15 residues. Germline V gene sequence: CDR1 LGHDT, CDR2 YNNKEL (reference sequence). The data derive from a study of blood T cell repertoires in COVID-19. In the study overall: T cells, B-cell-depleted T cells, or PBMCs supplied cDNA or gDNA.

The data were produced by immunoSEQ multiplex PCR, yet TCRdb's version contains in-frame clones alone and is incomplete. This sample has 200,000 to 300,000 clones, with more than 85% found just once. This clonotype was sampled from a person aged 18-29 years with COVID-19, enrolled during active disease. What was sequenced was peripheral blood. The chain recombines TRBV3-1 (or the pseudogene TRBV3-2) with TRBJ2-3; 7 bases line up with TRBD2. The CDR3 coding sequence is TGTGCCAGCAGCCAAACTAGCGCGAGCACAGATACGCAGTATTTT. This translates into CASSQTSASTDTQYF.